This is a list of T cell receptor beta chains from one sample in a study of beta chain features in type 1 diabetes. Clones were sequenced by immunoSEQ multiplex PCR, and TCRdb holds only the in-frame ones, with some missing. In the table there are about 620,000 clones, 15% of which are singletons. What was sequenced was naive CD4+ T cells from blood. Receptors originate from a man younger than 30 in good health. CDR3s include the opening cysteine and the closing phenylalanine or tryptophan. D genes are given only for firm matches. Size tells how often a clone was seen (once, few, many) or the class of an expanded clone, and some rows leave it out.

D: NA; size: NA; J: TRBJ1-5; V: TRBV5-1; DNA: TGCGCCAGCAGCGGCCCGCGACGAATCGGTCAGCCCCAGCATTTT; CDR3: CASSGPRRIGQPQHF
D: NA; size: many; J: TRBJ2-7; V: TRBV5-6; DNA: TGTGCCAGCAGCTTGGTCCCTCTCGCCCGCGAGCAGTACTTC; CDR3: CASSLVPLAREQYF
D: TRBD2; size: NA; J: TRBJ2-3; V: TRBV4-2; DNA: TGTGCCAGCAGCCAGGGCGGGGGGGCCGGAGCAGATACGCAGTATTTT; CDR3: CASSQGGGAGADTQYF
D: TRBD2; size: NA; J: TRBJ2-4; V: TRBV4-2; DNA: TGTGCCAGCAGCCAAGAGGGGGAAGTAGCGGGCTCAAGCCTCAAAAACATTCAGTACTTC; CDR3: CASSQEGEVAGSSLKNIQYF
D: NA; size: few; J: TRBJ1-1; V: TRBV7-9; DNA: TGTGCCAGCAGCTCCTCTGGTAGGACTGAAGCTTTCTTT; CDR3: CASSSSGRTEAFF
D: NA; size: NA; J: TRBJ1-4; V: TRBV5-1; DNA: TGCGCCAGCAGCCCCGGGACCGGTAATGAAAAACTGTTTTTT; CDR3: CASSPGTGNEKLFF
D: TRBD1; size: NA; J: TRBJ1-1; V: TRBV7-3; DNA: TGTGCCAGCAGCTCCGCAGGGGGCACTGAAGCTTTCTTT; CDR3: CASSSAGGTEAFF
D: NA; size: few; J: TRBJ2-7; V: TRBV13; DNA: TGTGCCAGCAGCTCCCCTGGGTCAGGGATCACTCACGAGCAGTACTTC; CDR3: CASSSPGSGITHEQYF
D: NA; size: NA; J: TRBJ2-7; V: TRBV7-2; DNA: TGTGCCAGCAGCTTAGATAAGCCCTACGAGCAGTACTTC; CDR3: CASSLDKPYEQYF
D: NA; size: few; J: TRBJ1-4; V: TRBV28; DNA: TGTGCCAGCAGTTTATTCTTGACAACGGATGAAAAACTGTTTTTT; CDR3: CASSLFLTTDEKLFF